This TCR beta chain was documented in a study of early T cells in non-severe SARS-CoV-2 infection. This clonotype came up a few times. This CDR3 is 15 amino acids long. The V gene's germline CDR1 is MGHRA and CDR2 YSYEKL. Trimming shortened V by 1 base and J by 4 bases, and 11 bases separated the two germline ends. TCRdb reanalysed the 5' RACE reads using MiXCR and keeps one entry per CDR3 protein. The sample shows some 64,000 distinct CDR3 sequences, over 8% of them seen only once. The chain employs TRBV4-1 and TRBJ2-1; D is uncertain. This TCR came from an adult who was a healthcare worker with PCR-confirmed SARS-CoV-2 infection or an uninfected control (not recorded which). This specimen was whole blood, taken at baseline. This CDR3 reads CASSQVLASYNEQFF. The CDR3 DNA is TGCGCCAGCAGCCAAGTCCTTGCCAGTTACAATGAGCAGTTCTTC.